The source of this T cell receptor beta chain is a study of memory CD4+ T cells and cytomegalovirus serostatus. Study-level results: Of roughly 180 reported CMV TCRbeta sequences, about 67 were found in memory CD4+ repertoires.

Notes on this clone: The antigen is not known.

CDR3 length equals 14 residues. V was cut by 2 bases and J by 4 bases, with 9 bases left in between. Germline assignment: CDR1 SGHTA and CDR2 FQGTGA. Using immunoSEQ multiplex PCR, the repertoire was profiled, and TCRdb retains in-frame clones only, with some absent. The sample shows 50,000 to 75,000 clones, around four fifths of them seen only once. Single viable CD3+CD4+CD8-CD45RO+ cells were sorted as the memory CD4+ T cells. The chain uses TRBV7-3 and TRBJ2-1; D not resolved. The sequencing input was memory CD4+ T cells from blood. This TCR was recovered from an adult in good health and CMV-seronegative. This chain's CDR3 is CASSLQAAYNEQFF. The CDR3 coding sequence is TGTGCCAGCAGCTTACAAGCCGCGTACAATGAGCAGTTCTTC. Drawing the rest from reference TRBV7-3 and TRBJ2-1, the complete variable domain is GAGVSQTPSNKVTEKGKYVELRCDPISGHTALYWYRQSLGQGPEFLIYFQGTGAADDSGLPNDRFFAVRPEGSVSTLKIQRTERGDSAVYLCASSLQAAYNEQFFGPGTRLTVL.